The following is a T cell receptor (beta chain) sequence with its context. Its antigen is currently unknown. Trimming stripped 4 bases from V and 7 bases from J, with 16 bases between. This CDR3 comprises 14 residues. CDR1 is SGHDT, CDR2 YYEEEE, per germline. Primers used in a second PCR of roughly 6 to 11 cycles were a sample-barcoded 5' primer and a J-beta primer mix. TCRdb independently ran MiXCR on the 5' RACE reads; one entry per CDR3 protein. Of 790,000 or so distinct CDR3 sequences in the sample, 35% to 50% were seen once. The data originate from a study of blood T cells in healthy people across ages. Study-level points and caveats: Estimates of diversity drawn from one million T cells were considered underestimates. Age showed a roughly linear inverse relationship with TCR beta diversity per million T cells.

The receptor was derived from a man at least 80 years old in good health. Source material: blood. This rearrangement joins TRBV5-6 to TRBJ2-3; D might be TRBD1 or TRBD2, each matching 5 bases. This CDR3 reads CASSGTRGSNTQYF. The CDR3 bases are TGTGCCAGCAGCGGAACTAGGGGTTCAAATACGCAGTATTTT.